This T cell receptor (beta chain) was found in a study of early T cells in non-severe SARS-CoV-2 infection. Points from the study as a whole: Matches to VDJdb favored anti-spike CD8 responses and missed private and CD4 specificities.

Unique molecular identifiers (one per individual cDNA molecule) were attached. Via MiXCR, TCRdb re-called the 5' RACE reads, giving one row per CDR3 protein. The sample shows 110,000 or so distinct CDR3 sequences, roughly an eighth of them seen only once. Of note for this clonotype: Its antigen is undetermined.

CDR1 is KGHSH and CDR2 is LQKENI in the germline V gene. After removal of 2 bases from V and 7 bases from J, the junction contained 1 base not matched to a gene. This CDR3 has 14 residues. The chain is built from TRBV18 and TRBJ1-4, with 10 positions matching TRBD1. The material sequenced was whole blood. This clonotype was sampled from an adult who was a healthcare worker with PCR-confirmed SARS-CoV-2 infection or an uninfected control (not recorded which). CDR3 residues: CASSPWDRGEKLFF. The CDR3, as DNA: TGTGCCAGCTCACCATGGGACAGGGGTGAAAAACTGTTTTTT.